This T cell receptor beta chain was recorded in a study of response to subunit inactivated influenza vaccine (dated by TCRdb to 2016 to 2019). For context, the study as a whole: Deep quantitative T cell receptor repertoire profiling was used in the study to track responses to a trivalent subunit inactivated influenza vaccine. The paper as a whole reports these results and caveats: According to the authors, only a limited number of new T cells may be recruited by each seasonal influenza vaccination.

For CDR1 and CDR2, the germline V gene (reference sequence) lists DFQATT and SNEGSKA. V gives up 6 bases and J gives up 2 bases, and the segment between their germline ends measures 14 bases. Spanning cysteine to phenylalanine, the CDR3 consists of 13 amino acids. Of the read, only the CDR3 DNA is kept; its 39 bases are in frame from base 1. Receptor libraries were prepared by RT-PCR. Sequencing used an Illumina HiSeq 2500. The public reads were reanalyzed by TCRdb: fastp trimming at Q25, MiXCR alignment, in-frame beta chains only. Rows with a matching CDR3 protein are joined into one entry that keeps the most common DNA and genes. The sample table holds roughly 760,000 distinct CDR3 sequences, of which about 20% were seen once. Roughly 10% of the sample lies in the top ten. This clonotype was counted a few times. The antigen it recognizes is unknown. Base qualities are not at hand, and no much larger clone is one base apart.

The sequence was collected from a man between 45 and 60 years old who received an inactivated influenza vaccine. Donor details come from another sample of the same person, matched by shared clones. The source material was PBMCs from blood, sampled 5 days after vaccination. The V and J segments used are TRBV20-1 and TRBJ2-7, and possibly TRBD2, on 5 matching bases. The CDR3 corresponds to CSAGGGLTYEQYF. The DNA sequence is TGCAGTGCAGGTGGCGGGTTAACCTACGAGCAGTACTTC.